This entry describes one T cell receptor beta chain. This entry comes from a study of blood T cell repertoires in COVID-19. The data were produced by immunoSEQ multiplex PCR, yet TCRdb's version contains in-frame clones alone and is incomplete. This sample has 200,000 to 300,000 clones, with about 90% found just once. The V end was cut by 4 bases, the J end by 0 bases, with 13 bases between. Germline V gene lookup returns CDR1 SGHDN and CDR2 FVKESK. The CDR3 extends over 16 amino acids. Seattle researchers signed up patients amid active infection and tracked them longitudinally. Sequencing used peripheral blood. The chain combines TRBV14 with TRBJ2-1; weak D call: TRBD2 (6 bases). The clonotype originates from a person aged 18-35 years with COVID-19, enrolled during active disease. CDR3 DNA sequence: TGTGCCAGCAGCCCTCGGGACTTCTTCTCCTACAATGAGCAGTTCTTC. Its protein product is CASSPRDFFSYNEQFF.